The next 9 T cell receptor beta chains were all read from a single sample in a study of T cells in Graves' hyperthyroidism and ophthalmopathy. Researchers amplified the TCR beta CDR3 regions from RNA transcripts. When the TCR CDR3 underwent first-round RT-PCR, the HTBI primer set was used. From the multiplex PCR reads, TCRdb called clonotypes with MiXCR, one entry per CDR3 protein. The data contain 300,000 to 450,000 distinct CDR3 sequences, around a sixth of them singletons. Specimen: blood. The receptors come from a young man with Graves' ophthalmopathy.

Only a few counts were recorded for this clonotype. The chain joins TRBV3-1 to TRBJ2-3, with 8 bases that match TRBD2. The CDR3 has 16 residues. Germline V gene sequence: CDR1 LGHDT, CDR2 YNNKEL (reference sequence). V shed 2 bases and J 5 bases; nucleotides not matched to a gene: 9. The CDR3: CASSQSISGGKDTQYF. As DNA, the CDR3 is TGTGCCAGCAGCCAAAGCATAAGCGGGGGTAAAGATACGCAGTATTTT.

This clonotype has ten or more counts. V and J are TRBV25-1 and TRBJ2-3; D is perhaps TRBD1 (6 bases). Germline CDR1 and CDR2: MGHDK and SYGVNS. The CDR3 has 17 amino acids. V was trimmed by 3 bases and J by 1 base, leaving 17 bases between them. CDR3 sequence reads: CASSDPTTGLGTDTQYF. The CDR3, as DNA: TGTGCCAGCAGTGACCCAACCACAGGGCTGGGCACAGATACGCAGTATTTT. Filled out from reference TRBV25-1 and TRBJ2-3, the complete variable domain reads EADIYQTPRYLVIGTGKKITLECSQTMGHDKMYWYQQDPGMELHLIHYSYGVNSTEKGDLSSESTVSRIRTEHFPLTLESARPSHTSQYLCASSDPTTGLGTDTQYFGPGTRLTVL.

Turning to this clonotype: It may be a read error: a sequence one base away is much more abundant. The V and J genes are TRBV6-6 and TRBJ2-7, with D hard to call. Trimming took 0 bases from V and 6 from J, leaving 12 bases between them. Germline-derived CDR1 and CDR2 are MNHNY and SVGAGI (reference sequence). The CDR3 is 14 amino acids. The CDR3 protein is CASSYSAGYCEQYF. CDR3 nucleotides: TGTGCCAGCAGTTACTCGGCCGGCTACTGCGAGCAGTACTTC.

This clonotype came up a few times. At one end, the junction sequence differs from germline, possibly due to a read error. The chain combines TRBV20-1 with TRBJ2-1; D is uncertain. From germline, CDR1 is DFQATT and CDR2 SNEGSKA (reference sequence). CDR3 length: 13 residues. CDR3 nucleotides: TGCAGTGCTAGAGATGACTCCCACAATGAGCAGTTCTTC. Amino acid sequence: CSARDDSHNEQFF.

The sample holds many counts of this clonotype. The CDR3 region is CASSQGGGNNEQFF. The CDR3 region has the DNA TGTGCCAGCAGCCAAGGGGGAGGGAACAATGAGCAGTTCTTC. J is TRBJ2-1 and V is TRBV3-1; 7 positions agree with TRBD2. Per the germline V gene, CDR1 is LGHDT and CDR2 is YNNKEL (reference sequence). The V segment lost 1 base and the J segment 5 bases; nucleotides outside the gene matches: 2. The CDR3 has 14 amino acids.

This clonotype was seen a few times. The CDR3 is CASSGQGLFTGELFF. Written as DNA, the CDR3 is TGTGCCAGCAGCGGACAGGGCCTATTCACCGGGGAGCTGTTTTTT. The chain uses TRBV5-6 and TRBJ2-2, with TRBD1 matching 8 bases. CDR3 length equals 15 residues. Germline values: CDR1 SGHDT, CDR2 YYEEEE. J gave up 4 bases and V 4 bases, and 6 bases lay outside the gene matches.

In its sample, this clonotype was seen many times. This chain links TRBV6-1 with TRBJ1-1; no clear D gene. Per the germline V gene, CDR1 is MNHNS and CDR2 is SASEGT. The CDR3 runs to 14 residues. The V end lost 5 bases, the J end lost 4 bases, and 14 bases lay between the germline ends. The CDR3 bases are TGTGCCAGCAGTAAGATAGGGAAGGCCACTGAAGCTTTCTTT. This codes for CASSKIGKATEAFF.

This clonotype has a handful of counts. The CDR3 DNA follows: TGTGCCAGCAGCCAAGGGGGGGCCGGGGAGCTGTTTTTT. It codes for CASSQGGAGELFF. This chain uses TRBV7-6 with TRBJ2-2; weak D call: TRBD2 (7 bases). The CDR3 has 13 residues. Trimming stripped 5 bases from V and 6 bases from J, with 10 bases between. From germline, CDR1 is SGHVS and CDR2 FNYEAQ.

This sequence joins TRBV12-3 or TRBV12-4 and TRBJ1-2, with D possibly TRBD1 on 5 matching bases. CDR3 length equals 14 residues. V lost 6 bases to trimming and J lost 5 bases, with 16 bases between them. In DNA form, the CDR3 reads TGTGCCAGCAGCCAAGATAAAAAGGGGTATGGCTACACCTTC. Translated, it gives CASSQDKKGYGYTF.